The 21 T cell receptor beta chains below all came from one sample that was sequenced in a study of blood T cell repertoires in COVID-19. The data were produced by immunoSEQ multiplex PCR, yet TCRdb's version contains in-frame clones alone and is incomplete. Of 380,000 or so clones in the sample, 89% were seen once. The sample consisted of peripheral blood. These receptor sequences come from a man aged 35-49 years with acute or convalescent COVID-19.

This sequence joins TRBV7-3 and TRBJ2-5; a weak D match, TRBD2 (6 bases). CDR1 and CDR2 from the germline V gene are SGHTA and FQGTGA. The CDR3 is 15 amino acids. The V gene lost 0 bases and the J gene lost 4 bases, with 12 bases spanning the gap. This chain's CDR3 is CASSLTPAGLETQYF. CDR3 nucleotide sequence: TGTGCCAGCAGCTTAACTCCGGCGGGGTTAGAGACCCAGTACTTC. The full variable domain, with the rest looked up from reference TRBV7-3 and TRBJ2-5, is GAGVSQTPSNKVTEKGKYVELRCDPISGHTALYWYRQSLGQGPEFLIYFQGTGAADDSGLPNDRFFAVRPEGSVSTLKIQRTERGDSAVYLCASSLTPAGLETQYFGPGTRLLVL.

This clone appeared once. The V gene is TRBV10-3, the J gene TRBJ1-1, with D hard to call. Trimming stripped 6 bases from V and 8 bases from J, with 13 bases between. Per the germline V gene, CDR1 is ENHRY and CDR2 is SYGVKD. The CDR3 runs to 12 residues. The DNA of the CDR3 is TGTGCCATCAGCCAGAGCGAGGAAGAAGCTTTCTTT. It specifies CAISQSEEEAFF.

The V gene is TRBV27, the J gene TRBJ1-1; 9 nucleotides line up with TRBD1. This CDR3 region has 17 residues. The germline gives CDR1 MNHEY, CDR2 SMNVEV (reference sequence). The junction had 12 bases not matched to a gene; V was cut back by 6 bases and J by 1 base. DNA of the CDR3: TGTGCCAGCAGGCTACAGGCGAAGACAGGGGGGAACACTGAAGCTTTCTTT. Protein product: CASRLQAKTGGNTEAFF.

The chain recombines TRBV9 with TRBJ1-2, with a weak D call TRBD1 (6 bases). The V end lost 4 bases, the J end lost 4 bases, and 23 bases lay between the germline ends. Per germline, CDR1 SGDLS and CDR2 YYNGEE. The CDR3 length is 17 residues. The CDR3 loop reads CASSTYPGGAPSYGYTF. CDR3 nucleotides: TGTGCCAGCAGCACCTACCCGGGGGGGGCGCCTAGCTATGGCTACACCTTC.

V gene TRBV21-1 combines with J gene TRBJ2-1; the table's D call, TRBD1, was not checked against the DNA. TRBV21-1 is given as a pseudogene. The CDR3 consists of 16 residues. The CDR3 DNA follows: TGTGCCAGCAGCAATAAGAGGCAGGGCCACTACAATGAGCAGTTCTTC. Its translation is CASSNKRQGHYNEQFF.

The V call is TRBV10-3, the J call TRBJ1-2; 11 nucleotides match TRBD1. The ends lost 11 bases at V and 5 bases at J; junction bases unmatched: 10. Germline V gene lookup returns CDR1 ENHRY and CDR2 SYGVKD. This CDR3 has 14 residues. The CDR3: CASYSGTGGYGYTF. The DNA for the CDR3 is TGTGCCTCCTATTCCGGGACAGGGGGATATGGCTACACCTTC.

V is TRBV19 and J is TRBJ2-2; D possibly corresponds to TRBD2 (7 bases). CDR1 and CDR2 from the germline V gene are LNHDA and SQIVND (reference sequence). The CDR3 has 16 residues. Trimming pared 7 bases from V and 8 bases from J, leaving 23 bases between. In DNA form, the CDR3 reads TGTGCCAGTAAAGACGTTGATGGCGGGGGCGAGGGGGAGCTGTTTTTT. It yields the protein CASKDVDGGGEGELFF.

The rearrangement links TRBV3-1 (or the pseudogene TRBV3-2) to TRBJ1-1; 9 nucleotides align to TRBD1. CDR3 length: 15 residues. V trimming: 3 bases; J trimming: 5 bases; junction bases outside the gene matches: 7. CDR1 is LGHDT and CDR2 is YNNKEL in the germline V gene (reference sequence). DNA for the CDR3: TGTGCCAGCAGCCAGGGACAGGGAAGGTTGACTGAAGCTTTCTTT. It translates to CASSQGQGRLTEAFF.

The CDR3 DNA is TGTGCCAGCAGCCAGCAGATCATGAACACTGAAGCTTTCTTT. This translates into CASSQQIMNTEAFF. The chain joins TRBV3-1 (or the pseudogene TRBV3-2) to TRBJ1-1; D uncertain. Germline CDR1 LGHDT, CDR2 YNNKEL (reference sequence). Trimming cost V 3 bases and J 0 bases, with 8 bases left between them. The CDR3 runs to 14 residues.

This sequence joins TRBV27 and TRBJ1-5; possible D gene TRBD1, 6 bases. Germline CDR1 reads MNHEY; CDR2 reads SMNVEV (reference sequence). V was shortened by 6 bases and J by 4 bases, with 16 bases between the two germline ends. This CDR3 comprises 15 residues. CDR3 sequence reads: CASSRSGTLNQPQHF. CDR3 sequence (DNA): TGTGCCAGCAGCCGCTCCGGGACACTTAATCAGCCCCAGCATTTT.

The J gene is TRBJ2-5, the V gene TRBV28; 7 bases are a match to TRBD2. V gave up 6 bases and J gave up 4 bases; unmatched junction bases: 17. Germline CDR1 MDHEN, CDR2 SYDVKM. The CDR3 contains 17 residues. CDR3 amino acids: CASSFFKVGGRRETQYF. The CDR3 coding sequence is TGTGCCAGCAGCTTCTTCAAGGTGGGAGGGCGCCGAGAGACCCAGTACTTC.

The chain couples TRBV13 to TRBJ2-3, with TRBD2 as a possible D gene (8 bases). The CDR3 spans 17 residues. Germline CDR1 is PRHDT and CDR2 is FYEKMQ (reference sequence). Trimming shortened V by 5 bases and J by 4 bases, and 22 bases separated the two germline ends. CDR3 in amino acids: CASSRPSGLGGPDTQYF. Written as DNA, the CDR3 is TGTGCCAGCAGCCGCCCTTCGGGACTAGGGGGCCCAGATACGCAGTATTTT.

The chain combines TRBV28 with TRBJ2-7, with 7 bases aligning to TRBD2. The CDR3 runs to 14 residues. The germline V gene has CDR1 MDHEN and CDR2 SYDVKM. V trimming: 5 bases; J trimming: 2 bases; junction bases outside the gene matches: 6. The CDR3 DNA reads TGTGCCAGCAGTCCACTAGCGACCGCCTACGAGCAGTACTTC. The encoded protein is CASSPLATAYEQYF. The full variable domain, its missing parts supplied by reference TRBV28 and TRBJ2-7, is DVKVTQSSRYLVKRTGEKVFLECVQDMDHENMFWYRQDPGLGLRLIYFSYDVKMKEKGDIPEGYSVSREKKERFSLILESASTNQTSMYLCASSPLATAYEQYFGPGTRLTVT.

The rearrangement links TRBV9 to TRBJ1-2, with 7 positions matching TRBD1. Germline trimming cut 3 bases from V and 3 bases from J; bases unmatched to any gene: 8. This CDR3 contains 15 residues. Germline CDR1 reads SGDLS; CDR2 reads YYNGEE. The CDR3 spells CASSGHWDRHYGYTF. As DNA, the CDR3 is TGTGCCAGCAGCGGACACTGGGACAGACACTATGGCTACACCTTC.

The chain links TRBV9 to TRBJ2-3; 11 bases match TRBD1. The CDR3 runs 17 residues. Germline V gene data show CDR1 as SGDLS and CDR2 as YYNGEE. J lost 0 bases, V lost 3 bases, and 6 bases had no gene match. The CDR3 nucleotides read TGTGCCAGCAGCGCGGGACAGGGGGGTTTAAGCACAGATACGCAGTATTTT. It translates to CASSAGQGGLSTDTQYF.

The CDR3 loop is CASSTTGVNTEAFF. The CDR3 nucleotides read TGTGCCAGCAGTACGACAGGGGTGAACACTGAAGCTTTCTTT. V and J are TRBV27 and TRBJ1-1; 8 positions agree with TRBD1. Germline V gene data show CDR1 as MNHEY and CDR2 as SMNVEV (reference sequence). V trimming: 5 bases; J trimming: 0 bases; junction bases outside the gene matches: 2. This CDR3 has 14 amino acids.

The chain is built from TRBV23-1 and TRBJ2-7; TRBD1 agrees at 7 bases. TRBV23-1 carries the ORF label, with uncertain function. The CDR3 runs to 11 residues. The CDR3: CAGGYTYEQYF. Here the CDR3 DNA reads TGCGCAGGGGGCTACACCTACGAGCAGTACTTC.

This sequence joins TRBV6-1 and TRBJ1-5, with unresolved D. V lost 1 base and J 4 bases, leaving 8 bases between the germline ends. CDR1 and CDR2 from the germline V gene are MNHNS and SASEGT. The CDR3 has 14 amino acids. The CDR3 nucleotides are TGTGCCAGCAGTGAAGGGAGAGTAAATCAGCCCCAGCATTTT. It yields the protein CASSEGRVNQPQHF.

This sequence joins TRBV9 and TRBJ1-3; TRBD1 aligns across 8 bases. Germline CDR1 reads SGDLS; CDR2 reads YYNGEE. This CDR3 spans 16 amino acids. V was pared by 2 bases and J by 0 bases, with 4 bases of the junction left unmatched. CDR3 bases: TGTGCCAGCAGCGTGGGGGGGACAGGCTCTGGAAACACCATATATTTT. This encodes CASSVGGTGSGNTIYF. Variable domain in full (rest from reference TRBV9 and TRBJ1-3): DSGVTQTPKHLITATGQRVTLRCSPRSGDLSVYWYQQSLDQGLQFLIQYYNGEERAKGNILERFSAQQFPDLHSELNLSSLELGDSALYFCASSVGGTGSGNTIYFGEGSWLTVV.

This chain links TRBV9 with TRBJ2-3; 7 bases line up with TRBD2. Germline V gives CDR1 SGDLS, CDR2 YYNGEE. The CDR3 consists of 17 residues. With V trimmed by 0 bases and J by 1 base, 8 bases remained unmatched. CDR3 region: CASSVVGRGLRTDTQYF. The CDR3 DNA sequence: TGTGCCAGCAGCGTAGTCGGGCGGGGACTACGCACAGATACGCAGTATTTT.

The V gene is TRBV5-1, the J gene TRBJ2-1, with 7 nucleotides matching TRBD2. Germline V gives CDR1 SGHRS, CDR2 YFSETQ. The CDR3 length is 16 residues. The V segment lost 3 bases and the J segment 0 bases; nucleotides outside the gene matches: 6. CDR3 loop: CASSWDYKSSYNEQFF. The DNA for the CDR3 is TGCGCCAGCAGCTGGGACTACAAGAGCTCCTACAATGAGCAGTTCTTC. Full variable domain (rest looked up from reference TRBV5-1 and TRBJ2-1): KAGVTQTPRYLIKTRGQQVTLSCSPISGHRSVSWYQQTPGQGLQFLFEYFSETQRNKGNFPGRFSGRQFSNSRSEMNVSTLELGDSALYLCASSWDYKSSYNEQFFGPGTRLTVL.